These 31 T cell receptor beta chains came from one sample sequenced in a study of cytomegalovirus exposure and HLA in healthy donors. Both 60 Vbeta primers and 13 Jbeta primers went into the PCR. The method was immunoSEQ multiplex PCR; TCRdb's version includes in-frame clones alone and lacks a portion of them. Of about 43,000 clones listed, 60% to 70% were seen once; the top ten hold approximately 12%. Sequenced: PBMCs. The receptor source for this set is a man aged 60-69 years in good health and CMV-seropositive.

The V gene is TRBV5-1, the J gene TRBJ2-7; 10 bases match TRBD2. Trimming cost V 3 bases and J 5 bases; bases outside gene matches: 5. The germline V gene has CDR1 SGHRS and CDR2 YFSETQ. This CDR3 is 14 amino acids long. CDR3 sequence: CASSSTSGIDEQYF. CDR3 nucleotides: TGCGCCAGCAGCTCTACTAGCGGGATCGACGAGCAGTACTTC.

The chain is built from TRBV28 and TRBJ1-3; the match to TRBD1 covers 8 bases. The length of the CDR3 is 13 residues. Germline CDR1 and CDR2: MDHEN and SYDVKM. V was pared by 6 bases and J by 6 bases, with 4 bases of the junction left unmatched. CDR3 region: CASRDRVLNTIYF. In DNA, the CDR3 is TGTGCCAGCAGGGACAGGGTGTTAAACACCATATATTTT.

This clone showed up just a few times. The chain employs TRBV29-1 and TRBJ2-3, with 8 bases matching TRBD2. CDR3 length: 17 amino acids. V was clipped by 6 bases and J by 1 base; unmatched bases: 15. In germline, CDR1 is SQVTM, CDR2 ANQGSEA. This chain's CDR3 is CSVAPYLTSGGTDTQYF. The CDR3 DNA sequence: TGCAGCGTAGCTCCCTACTTAACTAGCGGAGGCACAGATACGCAGTATTTT.

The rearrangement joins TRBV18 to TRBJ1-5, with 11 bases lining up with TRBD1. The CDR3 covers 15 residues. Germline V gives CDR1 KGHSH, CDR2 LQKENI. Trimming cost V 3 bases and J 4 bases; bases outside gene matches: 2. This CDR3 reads CASSPGTGGNQPQHF. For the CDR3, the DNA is TGTGCCAGCTCACCTGGGACAGGGGGGAATCAGCCCCAGCATTTT.

CDR3 amino acids: CASSLFNRGFSYEQYF. The CDR3 DNA reads TGTGCCAGCAGTCTATTCAACAGGGGGTTCTCCTACGAGCAGTACTTC. The rearrangement joins TRBV28 to TRBJ2-7; 8 bases agree with TRBD1. The CDR3 runs 16 residues. V was pared by 5 bases and J by 0 bases, with 9 bases of the junction left unmatched. In germline, CDR1 is MDHEN, CDR2 SYDVKM.

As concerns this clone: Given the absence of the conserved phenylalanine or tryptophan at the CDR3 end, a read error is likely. CDR3 sequence: CASTGATSTDTQYL. CDR3 sequence (DNA): TGTGCCAGCACCGGGGCTACTAGCACAGATACGCAGTATCTT. V is TRBV6-1 and J is TRBJ2-3; D tentatively fits TRBD1 or TRBD2 (5 bases each). Between the trimmed V and J ends, which lost 7 bases and 0 bases, there was a span of 11 bases. The CDR3 sequence is 14 residues long. Per the germline V gene, CDR1 is MNHNS and CDR2 is SASEGT.

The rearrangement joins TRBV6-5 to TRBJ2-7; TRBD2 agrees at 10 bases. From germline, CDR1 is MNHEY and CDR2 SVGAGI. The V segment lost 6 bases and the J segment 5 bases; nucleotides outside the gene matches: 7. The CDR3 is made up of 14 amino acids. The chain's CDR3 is CASSRQREGHEQYF. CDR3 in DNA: TGTGCCAGCAGCCGACAGCGGGAGGGCCACGAGCAGTACTTC.

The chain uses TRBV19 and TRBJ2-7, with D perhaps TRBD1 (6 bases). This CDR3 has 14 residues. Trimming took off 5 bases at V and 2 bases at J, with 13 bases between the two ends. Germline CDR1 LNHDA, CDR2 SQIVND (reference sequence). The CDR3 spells CASSENRAAYEQYF. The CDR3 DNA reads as TGTGCCAGTAGTGAGAACAGGGCCGCCTACGAGCAGTACTTC.

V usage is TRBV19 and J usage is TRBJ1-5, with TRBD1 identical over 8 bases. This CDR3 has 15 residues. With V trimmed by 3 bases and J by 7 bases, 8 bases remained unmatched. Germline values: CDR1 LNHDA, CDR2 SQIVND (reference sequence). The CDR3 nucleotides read TGTGCCAGTAGTATTCCGCGACAGGGGCTCCAGCCCCAGCATTTT. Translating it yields CASSIPRQGLQPQHF.

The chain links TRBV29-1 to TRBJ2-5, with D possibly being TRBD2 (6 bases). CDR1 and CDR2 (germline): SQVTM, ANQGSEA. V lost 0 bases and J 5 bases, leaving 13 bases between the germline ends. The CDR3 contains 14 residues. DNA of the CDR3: TGCAGCGTTGAAGAGGGGGGTTCGGGGGAGACCCAGTACTTC. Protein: CSVEEGGSGETQYF.

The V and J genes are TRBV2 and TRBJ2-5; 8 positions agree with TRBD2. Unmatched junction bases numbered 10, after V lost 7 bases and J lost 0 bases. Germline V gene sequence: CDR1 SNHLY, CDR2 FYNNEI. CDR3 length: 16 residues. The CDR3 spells CASTQGLDRYQETQYF. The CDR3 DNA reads TGTGCCAGCACCCAGGGACTAGACCGGTACCAAGAGACCCAGTACTTC.

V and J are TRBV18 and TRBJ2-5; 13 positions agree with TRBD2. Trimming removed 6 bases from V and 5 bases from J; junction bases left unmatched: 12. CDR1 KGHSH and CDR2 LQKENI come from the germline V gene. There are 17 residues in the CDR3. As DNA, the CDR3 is TGTGCCAGCTCGCCGCGACTAGCGGGAGGTGTTTTGGAGACCCAGTACTTC. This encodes CASSPRLAGGVLETQYF.

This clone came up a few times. Written as DNA, the CDR3 is TGTGCCAGCAGCTTAGATAGCGGGAACCGCTACGAGCAGTACTTC. Translation gives CASSLDSGNRYEQYF. This chain uses TRBV11-2 with TRBJ2-5; 8 bases agree with TRBD2. Near its end, the DNA agrees better with TRBJ2-7, so the J call may be wrong. Germline values: CDR1 SGHAT, CDR2 FQNNGV. The CDR3 spans 15 residues.

The CDR3 DNA reads as TGTGCCAGCACTTCTGGGGGTCGGGGGTACTACGAGCAGTACTTC. Its protein is CASTSGGRGYYEQYF. The chain recombines TRBV28 with TRBJ2-5; possibly TRBD2 for D (6 bases). The J call may be mistaken, given a closer DNA end match to TRBJ2-7. Germline CDR1 is MDHEN and CDR2 is SYDVKM. This CDR3 contains 15 residues.

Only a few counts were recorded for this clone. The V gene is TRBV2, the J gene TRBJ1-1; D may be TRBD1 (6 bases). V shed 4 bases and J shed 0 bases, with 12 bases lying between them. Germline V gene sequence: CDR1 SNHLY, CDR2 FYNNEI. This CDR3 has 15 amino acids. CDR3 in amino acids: CASSGTANMNTEAFF. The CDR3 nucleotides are TGTGCCAGCAGTGGGACAGCCAACATGAACACTGAAGCTTTCTTT.

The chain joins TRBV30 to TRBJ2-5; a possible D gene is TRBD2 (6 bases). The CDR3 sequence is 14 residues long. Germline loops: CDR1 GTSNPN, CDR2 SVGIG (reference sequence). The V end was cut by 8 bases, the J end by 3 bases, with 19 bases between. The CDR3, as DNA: TGTGCCGGGGACGGCGGGGCTAAAAAAGAGACCCAGTACTTC. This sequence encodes CAGDGGAKKETQYF.

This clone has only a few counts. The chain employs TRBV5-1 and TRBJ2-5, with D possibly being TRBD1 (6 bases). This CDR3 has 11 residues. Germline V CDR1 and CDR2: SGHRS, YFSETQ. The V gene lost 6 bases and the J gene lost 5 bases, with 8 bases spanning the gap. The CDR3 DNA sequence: TGCGCCAGCACCCAGGGGGAGACCCAGTACTTC. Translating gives CASTQGETQYF.

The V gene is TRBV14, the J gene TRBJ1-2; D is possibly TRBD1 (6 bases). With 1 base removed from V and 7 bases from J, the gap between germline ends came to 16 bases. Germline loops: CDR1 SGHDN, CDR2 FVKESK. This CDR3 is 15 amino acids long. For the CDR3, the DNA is TGTGCCAGCAGCCAAGTTCGGGGGGCGCCTAGTGGCTACACCTTC. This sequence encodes CASSQVRGAPSGYTF.

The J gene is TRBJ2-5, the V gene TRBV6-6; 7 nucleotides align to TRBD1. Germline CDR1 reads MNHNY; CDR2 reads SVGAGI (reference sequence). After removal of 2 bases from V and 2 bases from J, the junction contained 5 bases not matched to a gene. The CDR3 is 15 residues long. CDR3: CASSYGDSTQETQYF. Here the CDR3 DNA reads TGTGCCAGCAGTTACGGGGACAGTACACAAGAGACCCAGTACTTC.

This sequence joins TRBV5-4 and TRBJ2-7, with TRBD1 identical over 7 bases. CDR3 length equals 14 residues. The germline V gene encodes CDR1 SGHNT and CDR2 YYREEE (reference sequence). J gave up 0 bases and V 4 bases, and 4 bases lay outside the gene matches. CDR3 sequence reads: CASSPQGTSYEQYF. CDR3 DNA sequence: TGTGCCAGCAGCCCACAGGGGACCTCCTACGAGCAGTACTTC.

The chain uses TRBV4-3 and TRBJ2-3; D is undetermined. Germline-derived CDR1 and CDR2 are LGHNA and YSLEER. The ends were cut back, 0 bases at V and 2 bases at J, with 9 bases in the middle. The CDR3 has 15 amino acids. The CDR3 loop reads CASSQDRGTTDTQYF. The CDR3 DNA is TGCGCCAGCAGCCAAGACCGCGGAACCACAGATACGCAGTATTTT.

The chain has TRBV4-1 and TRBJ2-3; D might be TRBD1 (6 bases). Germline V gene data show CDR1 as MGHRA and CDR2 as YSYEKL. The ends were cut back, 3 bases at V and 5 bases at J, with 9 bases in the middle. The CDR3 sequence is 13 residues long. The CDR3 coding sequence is TGCGCCAGCAGCCAGGGGGCTGGAGATACGCAGTATTTT. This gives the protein CASSQGAGDTQYF.

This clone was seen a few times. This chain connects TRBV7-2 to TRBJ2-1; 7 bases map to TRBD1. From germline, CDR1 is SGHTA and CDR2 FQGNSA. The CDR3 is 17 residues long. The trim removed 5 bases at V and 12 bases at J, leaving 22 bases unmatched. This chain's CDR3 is CASSTKPPGQRPVGQFF. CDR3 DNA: TGTGCCAGCAGCACTAAACCTCCGGGACAGAGGCCCGTCGGGCAGTTCTTC.

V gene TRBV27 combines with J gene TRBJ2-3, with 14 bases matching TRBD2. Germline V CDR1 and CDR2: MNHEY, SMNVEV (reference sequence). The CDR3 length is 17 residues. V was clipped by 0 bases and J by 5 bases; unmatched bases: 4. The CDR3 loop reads CASSLSGLAGGVDTQYF. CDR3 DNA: TGTGCCAGCAGTTTATCAGGACTAGCGGGAGGAGTAGATACGCAGTATTTT.

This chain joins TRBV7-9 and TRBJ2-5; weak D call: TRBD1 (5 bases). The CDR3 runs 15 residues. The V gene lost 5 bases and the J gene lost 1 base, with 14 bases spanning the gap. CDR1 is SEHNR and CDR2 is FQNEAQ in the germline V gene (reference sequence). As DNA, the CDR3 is TGTGCCAGCAGCCCCAAGATAGACAGCCAAGAGACCCAGTACTTC. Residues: CASSPKIDSQETQYF.

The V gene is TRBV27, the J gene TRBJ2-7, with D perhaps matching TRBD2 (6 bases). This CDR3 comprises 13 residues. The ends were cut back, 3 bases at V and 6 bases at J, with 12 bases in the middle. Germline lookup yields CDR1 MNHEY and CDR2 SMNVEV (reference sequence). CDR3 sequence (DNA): TGTGCCAGCAGTTTCCAAGGGGACTCCGAGCAGTACTTC. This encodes CASSFQGDSEQYF.

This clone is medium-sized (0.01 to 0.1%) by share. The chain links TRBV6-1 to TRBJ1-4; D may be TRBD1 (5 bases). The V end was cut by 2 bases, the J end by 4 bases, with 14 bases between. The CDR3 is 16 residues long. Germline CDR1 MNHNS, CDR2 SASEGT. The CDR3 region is CASSETPGRVNEKLFF. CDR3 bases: TGTGCCAGCAGTGAAACCCCAGGGAGGGTTAATGAAAAACTGTTTTTT.

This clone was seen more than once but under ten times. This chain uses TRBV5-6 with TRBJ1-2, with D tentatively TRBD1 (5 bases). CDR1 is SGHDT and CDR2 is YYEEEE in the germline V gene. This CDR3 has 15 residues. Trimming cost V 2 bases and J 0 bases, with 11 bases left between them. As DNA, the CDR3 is TGTGCCAGCAGCTTAGACAGCTGGGCTAACTATGGCTACACCTTC. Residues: CASSLDSWANYGYTF. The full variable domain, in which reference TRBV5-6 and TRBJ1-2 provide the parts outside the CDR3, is DAGVTQSPTHLIKTRGQQVTLRCSPKSGHDTVSWYQQALGQGPQFIFQYYEEEERQRGNFPDRFSGHQFPNYSSELNVNALLLGDSALYLCASSLDSWANYGYTFGSGTRLTVV.

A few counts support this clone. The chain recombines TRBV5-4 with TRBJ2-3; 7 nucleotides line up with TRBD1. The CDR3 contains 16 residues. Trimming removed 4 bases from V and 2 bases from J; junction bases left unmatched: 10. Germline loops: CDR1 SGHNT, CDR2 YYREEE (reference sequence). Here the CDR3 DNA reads TGTGCCAGCAGCCGAAAGGGACAGAGCTACACAGATACGCAGTATTTT. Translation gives CASSRKGQSYTDTQYF. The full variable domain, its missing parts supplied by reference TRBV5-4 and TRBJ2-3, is ETGVTQSPTHLIKTRGQQVTLRCSSQSGHNTVSWYQQALGQGPQFIFQYYREEENGRGNFPPRFSGLQFPNYSSELNVNALELDDSALYLCASSRKGQSYTDTQYFGPGTRLTVL.

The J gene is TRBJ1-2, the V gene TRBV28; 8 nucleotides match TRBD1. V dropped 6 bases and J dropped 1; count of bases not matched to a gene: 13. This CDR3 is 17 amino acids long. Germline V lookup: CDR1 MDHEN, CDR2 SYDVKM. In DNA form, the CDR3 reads TGTGCCAGCAGGTTGTTGGGCAGGGGGCCTTTTAACTATGGCTACACCTTC. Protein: CASRLLGRGPFNYGYTF.

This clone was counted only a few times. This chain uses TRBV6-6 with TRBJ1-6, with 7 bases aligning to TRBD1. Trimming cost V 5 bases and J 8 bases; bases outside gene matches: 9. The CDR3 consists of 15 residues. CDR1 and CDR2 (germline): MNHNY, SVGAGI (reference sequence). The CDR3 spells CASSADRAGDSPLHF. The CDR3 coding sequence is TGTGCCAGCAGTGCCGACAGGGCCGGGGATTCACCCCTCCACTTT.